These 16 T cell receptor beta chains were sequenced from one sample in a study of cytomegalovirus exposure and HLA in healthy donors. The PCR contained 60 Vbeta and 13 Jbeta primers. The method was immunoSEQ multiplex PCR; TCRdb's version includes in-frame clones alone and lacks a portion of them. The sample lists approximately 180,000 clones; roughly three quarters were seen once. Sequenced: PBMCs. These receptors all come from a woman aged 45-59 years in good health and CMV-seronegative.

This clone was detected only a few times. This chain uses TRBV6-1 with TRBJ2-3; 8 bases align to TRBD1. V shed 8 bases and J 4 bases; nucleotides not matched to a gene: 5. Germline values: CDR1 MNHNS, CDR2 SASEGT. The CDR3 consists of 13 residues. CDR3 in amino acids: CASQGTGSDTQYF. As DNA, the CDR3 is TGTGCCAGCCAGGGGACAGGTTCAGATACGCAGTATTTT.

The chain carries TRBV5-5 and TRBJ2-7; 9 bases align to TRBD2. Per the germline V gene, CDR1 is SGHKS and CDR2 is YYEKEE (reference sequence). CDR3 size: 17 residues. J gave up 4 bases and V 0 bases, and 11 bases lay outside the gene matches. The CDR3 region has the DNA TGTGCCAGCAGCTTGGGACTAGCGGACAGGAGAAGGTACGAGCAGTACTTC. It is translated as CASSLGLADRRRYEQYF.

The chain couples TRBV4-3 to TRBJ2-7; 7 positions agree with TRBD1. J was trimmed by 2 bases and V by 4 bases; bases with no gene match: 5. The CDR3 runs 14 residues. Germline V lookup: CDR1 LGHNA, CDR2 YSLEER. The CDR3, as DNA: TGCGCCAGCAGCCCTCGACAGGGAACCTACGAGCAGTACTTC. Translated, it gives CASSPRQGTYEQYF.

The CDR3 spells CASTVDRVPQPQHF. DNA for the CDR3: TGTGCCAGCACGGTGGACAGGGTTCCCCAGCCCCAGCATTTT. This sequence joins TRBV28 and TRBJ1-5, with 8 positions matching TRBD1. The CDR3 has 14 residues. The trim removed 7 bases at V and 7 bases at J, leaving 9 bases unmatched. From germline, CDR1 is MDHEN and CDR2 SYDVKM.

This clone was recorded once. The chain combines TRBV7-9 with TRBJ1-2; 12 nucleotides match TRBD1. The CDR3 is made up of 16 amino acids. Per the germline V gene, CDR1 is SEHNR and CDR2 is FQNEAQ (reference sequence). The V and J ends lost 3 bases and 8 bases, in that order; junction bases with no gene match: 10. The DNA for the CDR3 is TGTGCCAGCAGCTTCAAGACCGGGACAGGGGGCGACGGCTACACCTTC. Its translation: CASSFKTGTGGDGYTF.

This rearrangement joins TRBV19 to TRBJ1-2; D unclear. V gave up 6 bases and J gave up 0 bases, with 8 bases separating them. There are 13 residues in the CDR3. Germline CDR1 and CDR2: LNHDA and SQIVND (reference sequence). CDR3 protein: CASRRVANYGYTF. The CDR3 coding sequence is TGTGCCAGTAGGCGAGTAGCTAACTATGGCTACACCTTC.

The chain couples TRBV5-4 to TRBJ2-7; TRBD1 matches 7 bases. Germline V CDR1 and CDR2: SGHNT, YYREEE (reference sequence). Trimming removed 4 bases from V and 1 base from J; junction bases left unmatched: 11. The CDR3 loop spans 16 amino acids. The CDR3 reads CASSPEIGGVSYEQYF. The DNA of the CDR3 is TGTGCCAGCAGCCCAGAAATAGGGGGCGTTTCCTACGAGCAGTACTTC.

The chain links TRBV6-1 to TRBJ2-7; D uncertain. This CDR3 is built from 13 residues. Trimming pared 4 bases from V and 3 bases from J, leaving 10 bases between. The V gene's germline CDR1 is MNHNS and CDR2 SASEGT. The CDR3 loop is CASSVALYYEQYF. The CDR3 coding sequence is TGTGCCAGCAGTGTCGCCCTATACTACGAGCAGTACTTC.

The genes are TRBV10-2 and TRBJ1-2; D is perhaps TRBD1 (5 bases). The ends were cut back, 0 bases at V and 7 bases at J, with 18 bases in the middle. The CDR3 is 16 amino acids. Per the germline V gene, CDR1 is WSHSY and CDR2 is SAAADI. CDR3 sequence (DNA): TGCGCCAGCAGTGAGTCGGAATGGGGCCTCCAGCGTGGCTACACCTTC. It codes for CASSESEWGLQRGYTF.

This clone was seen a few times. At the DNA level, this CDR3 is encoded by other sequences in the same sample as well. The V gene is TRBV7-2, the J gene TRBJ1-2, with D tentatively TRBD1 (6 bases). CDR1 is SGHTA, CDR2 FQGNSA, per germline. CDR3 length: 14 amino acids. V lost 1 base and J lost 4, with 10 bases in between. The CDR3 region has the DNA TGTGCCAGCAGCTTAGGAGGGGGTAGCTATGGCTACACCTTC. It encodes CASSLGGGSYGYTF.

This chain connects TRBV7-8 to TRBJ2-3, with 8 bases identical to TRBD2. Trimming took 4 bases from V and 3 from J; bases not matched to a gene: 6. CDR1 is SGHVS, CDR2 FQNEAQ, per germline. There are 15 residues in the CDR3. In nucleotides, the CDR3 is TGTGCCAGCAGCTCGAGCGGGGGCCTTACAGATACGCAGTATTTT. It translates to CASSSSGGLTDTQYF.

V gene TRBV5-1 combines with J gene TRBJ1-2; 9 bases align to TRBD1. V was clipped by 4 bases and J by 8 bases; unmatched bases: 9. The CDR3 totals 14 residues. The germline CDR1 and CDR2 sequences are SGHRS and YFSETQ. The CDR3 DNA sequence: TGCGCCAGCAGCCCGCGGACAGGGGAGGAGGGCTACACCTTC. Translated: CASSPRTGEEGYTF.

The chain joins TRBV4-1 to TRBJ2-1; 9 nucleotides align to TRBD2. CDR3 length: 15 amino acids. Per the germline V gene, CDR1 is MGHRA and CDR2 is YSYEKL. V was pared by 3 bases and J by 2 bases, with 2 bases of the junction left unmatched. The CDR3 loop is CASSQLAGTYNEQFF. In DNA form, the CDR3 reads TGCGCCAGCAGCCAGCTAGCGGGAACCTACAATGAGCAGTTCTTC.

V gene TRBV19 combines with J gene TRBJ1-1, with 8 bases fitting TRBD1. Germline V lookup: CDR1 LNHDA, CDR2 SQIVND (reference sequence). After removal of 5 bases from V and 11 bases from J, the junction contained 16 bases not matched to a gene. This CDR3 has 15 amino acids. The DNA for the CDR3 is TGTGCCAGTAGTTCTTACGGACAGGGTAAGAATGGGGCTTTCTTT. It is translated as CASSSYGQGKNGAFF.

CDR3 sequence: CASSSNSAGVTEAFF. The CDR3 nucleotides are TGTGCCAGCAGCTCCAACAGTGCAGGGGTCACTGAAGCTTTCTTT. The V and J genes are TRBV7-8 and TRBJ1-1; tentative D call: TRBD1 (6 bases). Germline V lookup: CDR1 SGHVS, CDR2 FQNEAQ. V shed 4 bases and J shed 4 bases, with 16 bases lying between them. This CDR3 has 15 amino acids.

The rearrangement joins TRBV29-1 to TRBJ1-1; D not resolved. There are 12 residues in the CDR3. Trimming stripped 4 bases from V and 2 bases from J, with 8 bases between. CDR1 is SQVTM and CDR2 is ANQGSEA in the germline V gene. CDR3 loop: CSVVEINTEAFF. In nucleotides, the CDR3 is TGCAGCGTTGTGGAGATAAACACTGAAGCTTTCTTT.